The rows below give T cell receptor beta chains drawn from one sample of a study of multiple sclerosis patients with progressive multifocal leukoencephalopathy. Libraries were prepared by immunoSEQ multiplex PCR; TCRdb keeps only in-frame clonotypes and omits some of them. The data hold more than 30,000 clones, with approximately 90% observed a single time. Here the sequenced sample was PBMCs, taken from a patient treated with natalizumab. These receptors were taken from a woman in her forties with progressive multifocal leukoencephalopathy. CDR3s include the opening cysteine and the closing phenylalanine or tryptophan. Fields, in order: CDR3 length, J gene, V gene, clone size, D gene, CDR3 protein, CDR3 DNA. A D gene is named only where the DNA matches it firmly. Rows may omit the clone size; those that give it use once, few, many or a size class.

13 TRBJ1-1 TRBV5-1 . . CASSLGPRTEAFF TGCGCCAGCAGCTTGGGACCGCGCACTGAAGCTTTCTTT
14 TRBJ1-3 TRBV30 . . CACSSGFSGNTIYF TGTGCCTGTTCCTCGGGGTTCTCTGGAAACACCATATATTTT
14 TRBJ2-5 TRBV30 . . CAWSVGPGGETQYF TGTGCCTGGAGTGTAGGGCCAGGGGGGGAGACCCAGTACTTC
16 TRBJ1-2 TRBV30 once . CAWSTSGGGTLYGYTF TGTGCCTGGAGCACTTCTGGGGGAGGGACGCTCTATGGCTACACCTTC
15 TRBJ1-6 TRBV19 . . CASSEPRGTHSPLHF TGTGCCAGTAGTGAACCCCGGGGCACACATTCACCCCTCCACTTT
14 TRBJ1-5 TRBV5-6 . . CASSLPGVRQPQHF TGTGCCAGCAGCTTGCCAGGGGTTCGTCAGCCCCAGCATTTT
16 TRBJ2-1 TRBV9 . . CASSAGMVAAYNEQFF TGTGCCAGCAGCGCCGGAATGGTAGCGGCCTACAATGAGCAGTTCTTC
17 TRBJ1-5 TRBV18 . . CASSKDRNSIINQPQHF TGTGCCAGCTCGAAGGACAGAAACTCAATTATAAATCAGCCCCAGCATTTT
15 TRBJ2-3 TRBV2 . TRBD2 CASRRSGGGTDTQYF TGTGCCAGCAGGAGAAGCGGGGGGGGCACAGATACGCAGTATTTT
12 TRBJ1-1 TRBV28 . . CASSSGGTEAFF TGTGCCAGCAGTAGCGGTGGGACTGAAGCTTTCTTT
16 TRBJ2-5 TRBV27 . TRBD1 CASSLRPPDRVETQYF TGTGCCAGCAGTTTAAGACCGCCGGACAGGGTTGAGACCCAGTACTTC
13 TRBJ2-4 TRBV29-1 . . CSVEPGRKNIQYF TGCAGCGTTGAACCGGGCCGGAAAAACATTCAGTACTTC
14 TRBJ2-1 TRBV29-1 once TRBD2 CSVASGSGYNEQFF TGCAGCGTTGCTAGCGGGAGTGGCTACAATGAGCAGTTCTTC
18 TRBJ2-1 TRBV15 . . CATSSPAGGSRPYNEQFF TGTGCCACCAGCAGTCCCGCTGGGGGGTCTCGGCCCTACAATGAGCAGTTCTTC
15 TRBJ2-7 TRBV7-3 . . CASSSGTRRSNEQYF TGTGCCAGCAGCTCTGGGACCCGACGCTCTAACGAGCAGTACTTC
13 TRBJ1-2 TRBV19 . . CASSERGAVGYTF TGTGCCAGTAGTGAGCGGGGGGCGGTCGGCTACACCTTC
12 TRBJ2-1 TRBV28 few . CASSPLGDKQFF TGTGCCAGCAGTCCACTGGGGGATAAGCAGTTCTTC
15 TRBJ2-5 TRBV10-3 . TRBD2 CAISDPSGGQETQYF TGTGCCATCAGTGACCCTAGCGGGGGCCAAGAGACCCAGTACTTC
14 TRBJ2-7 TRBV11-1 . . CASTSPGVPGEQYF TGTGCCAGCACCTCCCCCGGAGTCCCGGGCGAGCAGTACTTC
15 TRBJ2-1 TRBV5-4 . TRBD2 CASRPTSGSYNEQFF TGTGCCAGCAGACCTACTAGCGGATCCTACAATGAGCAGTTCTTC
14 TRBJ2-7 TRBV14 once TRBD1 CASSQGTGGYEQYF TGTGCCAGCAGCCAAGGGACAGGGGGCTACGAGCAGTACTTC
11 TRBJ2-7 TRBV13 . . CASSLNDEQYF TGTGCCAGCAGCTTAAACGACGAGCAGTACTTC
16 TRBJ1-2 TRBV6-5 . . CASSYSISSGNYGYTF TGTGCCAGCAGTTACTCGATTTCATCAGGGAACTATGGCTACACCTTC
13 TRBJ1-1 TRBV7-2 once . CASSPEVRVGAFF TGTGCCAGCAGCCCTGAGGTGAGGGTTGGTGCTTTCTTT